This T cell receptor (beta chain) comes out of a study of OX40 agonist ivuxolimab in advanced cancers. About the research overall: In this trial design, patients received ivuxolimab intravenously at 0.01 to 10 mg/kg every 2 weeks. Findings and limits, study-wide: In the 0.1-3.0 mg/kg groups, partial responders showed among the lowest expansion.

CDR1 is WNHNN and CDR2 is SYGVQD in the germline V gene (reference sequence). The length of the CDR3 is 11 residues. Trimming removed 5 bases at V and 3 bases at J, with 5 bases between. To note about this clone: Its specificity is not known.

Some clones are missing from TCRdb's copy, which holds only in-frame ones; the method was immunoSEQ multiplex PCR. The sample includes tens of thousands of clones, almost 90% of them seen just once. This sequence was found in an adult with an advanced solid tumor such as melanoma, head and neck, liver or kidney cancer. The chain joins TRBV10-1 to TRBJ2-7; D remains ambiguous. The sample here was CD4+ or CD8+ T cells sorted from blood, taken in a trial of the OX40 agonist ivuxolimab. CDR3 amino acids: CASSTGYEQYF. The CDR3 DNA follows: TGCGCCAGCAGTACTGGCTACGAGCAGTACTTC.